Sequencing of this T cell receptor beta chain was carried out in a study of shared clonotypes between healthy human individuals. This clone occurred a few times. Produced via immunoSEQ multiplex PCR; TCRdb's table is partial and in-frame only. The sample holds about 2.3 million clones, roughly 90% seen once. The CDR3 spans 14 residues. Germline CDR1 is MDHEN and CDR2 is SYDVKM. Trimming removed 3 bases at V and 3 bases at J, with 9 bases between. The source of this sequence is a man younger than 30 in good health. Some clones in this sample may be carry-over from other donors' samples. The chain couples TRBV28 to TRBJ1-5; D gene unclear. Input material: naive CD4+ T cells from PBMCs. Subset: CD45RA+ positively selected. The CDR3 nucleotides read TGTGCCAGCAGTTTCAGGCAGTTCAATCAGCCCCAGCATTTT. Its protein product is CASSFRQFNQPQHF.